This T cell receptor (beta chain) appears in the sequencing data of a study of cytomegalovirus exposure and HLA in healthy donors. Notes on the study in general: Accounts indicate the classifier identified cytomegalovirus status with strong specificity and sensitivity.

The germline V gene encodes CDR1 LNHDA and CDR2 SQIVND (reference sequence). Trimming pared 3 bases from V and 7 bases from J, leaving 18 bases between. The CDR3 has 15 amino acids. A multiplex PCR was run with 60 Vbeta primers and 13 Jbeta primers. Profiled with immunoSEQ multiplex PCR; TCRdb holds only in-frame clones, not every one. The sample lists 150,000 or so clones; 65% to 85% were seen once. A note on this clone: Its target is not known.

The donors, nominally healthy at sampling, likely had unrecorded immune exposures. The clonotype originates from a man aged 45-60 years in good health and CMV-seronegative. Sequencing was carried out using PBMCs. V usage is TRBV19 and J usage is TRBJ1-1, with TRBD1 as a possible D gene (6 bases). CDR3 coding DNA: TGTGCCAGTAGTATCTCCCCGGCAGGGGACATTGAAGCTTTCTTT. This codes for CASSISPAGDIEAFF.